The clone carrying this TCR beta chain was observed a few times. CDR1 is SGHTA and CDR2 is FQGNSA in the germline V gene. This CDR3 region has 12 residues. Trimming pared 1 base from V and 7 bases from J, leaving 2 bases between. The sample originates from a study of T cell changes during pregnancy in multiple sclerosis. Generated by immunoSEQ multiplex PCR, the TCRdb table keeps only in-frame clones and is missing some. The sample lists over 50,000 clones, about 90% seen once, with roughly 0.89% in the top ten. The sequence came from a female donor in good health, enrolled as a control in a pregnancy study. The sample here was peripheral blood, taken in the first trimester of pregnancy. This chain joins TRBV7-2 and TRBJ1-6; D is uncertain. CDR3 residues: CASSLVNSPLHF. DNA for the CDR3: TGTGCCAGCAGCTTAGTAAATTCACCCCTCCACTTT.